The 30 T cell receptor beta chains below were found in one sample sequenced in a study of CD8 T cells in Susac syndrome. It was with random hexamers that roughly 0.45 to 1 ug RNA was reverse transcribed. TCRdb re-called the immunoSEQ multiplex PCR reads through MiXCR, storing one row per CDR3 protein. The sample shows about 200,000 distinct CDR3 sequences, 95% of them seen only once. Sequenced sample: CD4+ T cells from PBMCs. Every receptor here comes from a human donor in good health.

The chain combines TRBV7-9 with TRBJ1-2; D is uncertain. V was pared by 5 bases and J by 6 bases, with 16 bases between. Germline V lookup: CDR1 SEHNR, CDR2 FQNEAQ (reference sequence). CDR3 length equals 14 residues. The CDR3 sequence: CASSPLRGPDGYTF. As DNA, the CDR3 is TGTGCCAGCAGCCCTCTCCGTGGTCCGGATGGCTACACCTTC.

The chain recombines TRBV19 with TRBJ2-2, with D uncertain. Trimming left V 5 bases short and J 8 bases short, with 15 bases between. From germline, CDR1 is LNHDA and CDR2 SQIVND (reference sequence). The CDR3 consists of 14 residues. CDR3 DNA sequence: TGTGCCAGTAGTCCCCGAACAACGAGTGGGGAGCTGTTTTTT. This codes for CASSPRTTSGELFF.

The rearrangement links TRBV29-1 to TRBJ1-2; perhaps TRBD1 as D (5 bases). Germline CDR1 SQVTM, CDR2 ANQGSEA. Deletions cut 2 bases from V and 6 bases from J, with 13 bases between. This CDR3 is built from 13 residues. CDR3 DNA: TGCAGCGTTGAATGGGTCCAGGGAAATGGCTACACCTTC. It translates to CSVEWVQGNGYTF.

The chain recombines TRBV12-3 or TRBV12-4 with TRBJ2-5; D is possibly TRBD2 (5 bases). CDR3 size: 15 residues. The germline V and J ends were trimmed by 5 bases and 1 base, with 14 bases remaining between them. This CDR3 reads CASSPRGSTQETQYF. The CDR3 nucleotides read TGTGCCAGCAGTCCCCGGGGAAGCACCCAAGAGACCCAGTACTTC.

The V and J genes are TRBV6-5 and TRBJ1-2; unclear D gene. Trimming left V 4 bases short and J 7 bases short, with 10 bases between. Germline CDR1 and CDR2: MNHEY and SVGAGI. This CDR3 has 12 amino acids. The CDR3 sequence: CASSSPLFGYTF. The CDR3 DNA reads TGTGCCAGCAGTTCGCCACTCTTTGGCTACACCTTC.

This clonotype was counted a single time. The chain couples TRBV7-9 to TRBJ2-2; unclear D gene. The CDR3 has 14 residues. Germline loops: CDR1 SEHNR, CDR2 FQNEAQ (reference sequence). Deletions cut 2 bases from V and 3 bases from J, with 7 bases between. CDR3 residues: CASSLRQDTGELFF. The CDR3 region has the DNA TGTGCCAGCAGCTTAAGGCAGGACACCGGGGAGCTGTTTTTT. Full variable domain (remainder filled in from reference TRBV7-9 and TRBJ2-2): DTGVSQNPRHKITKRGQNVTFRCDPISEHNRLYWYRQTLGQGPEFLTYFQNEAQLEKSRLLSDRFSAERPKGSFSTLEIQRTEQGDSAMYLCASSLRQDTGELFFGEGSRLTVL.

V is TRBV30 and J is TRBJ2-1; 7 positions match TRBD2. The CDR3 is 14 amino acids. The germline CDR1 and CDR2 sequences are GTSNPN and SVGIG (reference sequence). The CDR3, as DNA: TGTGCGCAGCTTCTAGCGGAGAGCTACAATGAGCAGTTCTTC. Translated, it gives CAQLLAESYNEQFF.

The genes are TRBV9 and TRBJ2-1; the D gene is possibly TRBD1 (6 bases). V gave up 2 bases and J gave up 9 bases, with 12 bases separating them. Germline CDR1 is SGDLS and CDR2 is YYNGEE. The CDR3 contains 13 residues. The CDR3: CASSVEGGREQFF. CDR3 coding DNA: TGTGCCAGCAGCGTTGAAGGGGGACGTGAGCAGTTCTTC.

This chain joins TRBV10-3 and TRBJ2-7, with D perhaps matching TRBD1 (5 bases). The germline gives CDR1 ENHRY, CDR2 SYGVKD. Trimming took off 6 bases at V and 0 bases at J, with 12 bases between the two ends. This CDR3 has 14 residues. The CDR3 bases are TGTGCCATCAGCCCAGACAGATTCTCCTACGAGCAGTACTTC. It encodes CAISPDRFSYEQYF.

This chain joins TRBV7-9 and TRBJ2-7; 8 nucleotides match TRBD2. The length of the CDR3 is 13 residues. With 3 bases clipped from V and 4 bases from J, the junction kept 2 bases outside the gene matches. Germline CDR1 reads SEHNR; CDR2 reads FQNEAQ (reference sequence). In DNA, the CDR3 is TGTGCCAGCAGCTTCTCGGGAGGGTACGAGCAGTACGTC. Protein: CASSFSGGYEQYV.

The rearrangement uses TRBV2 and TRBJ1-5; 8 bases match TRBD1. This CDR3 has 14 residues. Germline CDR1 and CDR2: SNHLY and FYNNEI. Unmatched junction bases numbered 4, after V lost 7 bases and J lost 2 bases. CDR3 sequence: CASTSDRGNQPQHF. The CDR3 DNA is TGTGCCAGCACCTCGGACAGGGGCAATCAGCCCCAGCATTTT.

The chain employs TRBV7-6 and TRBJ2-1; no reliable D call. V lost 1 base and J lost 6, with 13 bases in between. CDR3 length: 15 amino acids. Germline V gene sequence: CDR1 SGHVS, CDR2 FNYEAQ. Written as DNA, the CDR3 is TGTGCCAGCAGCTTAGGCCTCGGACGGGTCAATGAGCAGTTCTTC. Translation: CASSLGLGRVNEQFF.

The rearrangement links TRBV25-1 to TRBJ2-6, with D hard to call. This CDR3 has 13 residues. Trimming pared 6 bases from V and 2 bases from J, leaving 5 bases between. Germline V lookup: CDR1 MGHDK, CDR2 SYGVNS. CDR3 sequence: CASRDAGANVLTF. CDR3 nucleotide sequence: TGTGCCAGCAGGGATGCTGGGGCCAACGTCCTGACTTTC. Variable domain in full (rest from reference TRBV25-1 and TRBJ2-6): EADIYQTPRYLVIGTGKKITLECSQTMGHDKMYWYQQDPGMELHLIHYSYGVNSTEKGDLSSESTVSRIRTEHFPLTLESARPSHTSQYLCASRDAGANVLTFGAGSRLTVL.

This chain links TRBV29-1 with TRBJ1-2; D unresolved. The CDR3 is made up of 13 amino acids. From germline, CDR1 is SQVTM and CDR2 ANQGSEA. V was pared by 0 bases and J by 6 bases, with 11 bases between. The CDR3 is CSVEDLIGNGYTF. CDR3 nucleotide sequence: TGCAGCGTTGAAGATCTCATAGGCAATGGCTACACCTTC.

V is TRBV18 and J is TRBJ2-7; 8 bases line up with TRBD2. CDR3 length equals 14 residues. In germline, CDR1 is KGHSH, CDR2 LQKENI. The junction had 10 bases not matched to a gene; V was cut back by 5 bases and J by 7 bases. CDR3 nucleotides: TGTGCCAGCTCATCCACATCCGGGGGGGGAGAGCAGTACGTC. It yields the protein CASSSTSGGGEQYV.

A remark on this clonotype: Likely a read error: the CDR3 ends without its conserved phenylalanine or tryptophan. This chain joins TRBV29-1 and TRBJ1-2; tentative D call: TRBD1 (5 bases). With 6 bases removed from V and 3 bases from J, the gap between germline ends came to 11 bases. Germline-derived CDR1 and CDR2 are SQVTM and ANQGSEA. This CDR3 comprises 12 residues. CDR3 protein: CSVTGTDYGYTL. The CDR3 DNA sequence: TGCAGCGTGACCGGGACGGACTATGGCTACACCCTC.

The genes are TRBV5-6 and TRBJ2-5; D is possibly TRBD1 (5 bases). Germline V gives CDR1 SGHDT, CDR2 YYEEEE. The CDR3 covers 15 residues. Between the trimmed V and J ends, which lost 3 bases and 2 bases, there was a span of 14 bases. CDR3 DNA: TGTGCCAGCAGCTCCACACGACAGCCTCAAGAGACCCAGTACTTC. This translates into CASSSTRQPQETQYF.

The V call is TRBV12-3 or TRBV12-4, the J call TRBJ1-2, with D hard to call. Trimming shortened V by 1 base and J by 0 bases, and 6 bases separated the two germline ends. CDR3 length equals 14 residues. CDR3 DNA: TGTGCCAGCAGTTTAGAGGCAACTAACTATGGCTACACCTTC. This sequence encodes CASSLEATNYGYTF.

V and J are TRBV3-1 and TRBJ2-7; TRBD2 matches at 9 bases. With 5 bases clipped from V and 1 base from J, the junction kept 9 bases outside the gene matches. The CDR3 sequence is 16 residues long. Germline CDR1 LGHDT, CDR2 YNNKEL (reference sequence). CDR3 region: CASSELAGVSSYEQYF. CDR3 nucleotide sequence: TGTGCCAGCAGCGAACTAGCGGGCGTTAGTTCCTACGAGCAGTACTTC.

The chain uses TRBV29-1 and TRBJ2-5; 11 bases are a match to TRBD1. The germline gives CDR1 SQVTM, CDR2 ANQGSEA. The CDR3 consists of 15 residues. V trimming: 6 bases; J trimming: 4 bases; junction bases outside the gene matches: 10. The CDR3 spells CSVRDRGFPGETQYF. The CDR3 coding sequence is TGCAGCGTCCGGGACAGGGGGTTTCCGGGAGAGACCCAGTACTTC.

The chain joins TRBV3-1 to TRBJ2-3; no reliable D call. The ends were cut back, 1 base at V and 4 bases at J, with 9 bases in the middle. From germline, CDR1 is LGHDT and CDR2 YNNKEL (reference sequence). The CDR3 consists of 14 residues. The DNA for the CDR3 is TGTGCCAGCAGCCAAGGAAGGAGCCCAGATACGCAGTATTTT. Protein sequence: CASSQGRSPDTQYF.

The genes are TRBV28 and TRBJ2-7, with TRBD1 matching 7 bases. Germline CDR1 is MDHEN and CDR2 is SYDVKM. The V gene end was trimmed by 4 bases and the J gene end by 6 bases; junction bases not matched to a gene: 6. The CDR3 runs to 13 residues. DNA for the CDR3: TGTGCCAGCAGTTCAGGGGGAAGAAGCGAGCAGTACGTC. Translated: CASSSGGRSEQYV.

The V and J genes are TRBV13 and TRBJ2-3; 10 nucleotides match TRBD1. CDR3 length: 16 amino acids. Looked up from germline, CDR1 is PRHDT and CDR2 is FYEKMQ (reference sequence). V gave up 2 bases and J gave up 4 bases; unmatched junction bases: 6. The DNA for the CDR3 is TGTGCCAGCAGCTTACAGGGACAGGGGTCTGCAGATACGCAGTATTTT. This encodes CASSLQGQGSADTQYF.

V gene TRBV6-5 combines with J gene TRBJ1-1; D unclear. Germline values: CDR1 MNHEY, CDR2 SVGAGI. The ends were cut back, 4 bases at V and 9 bases at J, with 15 bases in the middle. This CDR3 contains 13 residues. DNA for the CDR3: TGTGCCAGCAGTTTTGGGCCGGGGTCGCAAGCTTTCTTT. Translating gives CASSFGPGSQAFF.

CDR3 loop: CASSLVFTDTQYF. CDR3 bases: TGTGCCAGCAGTTTAGTTTTCACAGATACGCAGTATTTT. The chain employs TRBV27 and TRBJ2-3; no firm D call. V was trimmed by 2 bases and J by 2 bases, leaving 5 bases between them. Germline values: CDR1 MNHEY, CDR2 SMNVEV (reference sequence). This CDR3 has 13 residues.

This rearrangement joins TRBV7-2 to TRBJ2-5, with D possibly TRBD2 on 6 matching bases. This CDR3 has 12 residues. CDR1 and CDR2 from the germline V gene are SGHTA and FQGNSA. Between the trimmed V and J ends, which lost 0 bases and 7 bases, there was a span of 6 bases. The CDR3 nucleotides are TGTGCCAGCAGCTTAGCCGGGGGGACCCAGTACTTC. It specifies CASSLAGGTQYF.

The J gene is TRBJ2-1, the V gene TRBV29-1, with a possible D match to TRBD1 (5 bases). The germline V gene has CDR1 SQVTM and CDR2 ANQGSEA. V was clipped by 7 bases and J by 0 bases, with 10 bases between them. The CDR3 has 13 amino acids. The CDR3 loop reads CSDARDSYNEQFF. The CDR3 region has the DNA TGCAGCGACGCCAGGGACTCCTACAATGAGCAGTTCTTC.

The chain is built from TRBV29-1 and TRBJ1-5; the D is unclear. Trimming left V 8 bases short and J 2 bases short, with 10 bases between. This CDR3 has 12 residues. CDR1 is SQVTM and CDR2 is ANQGSEA in the germline V gene. CDR3 amino acids: CSTRDGNQPQHF. The CDR3 DNA is TGCAGCACTCGGGATGGCAATCAGCCCCAGCATTTT.

The V and J genes are TRBV20-1 and TRBJ1-4, with D possibly TRBD1 on 6 matching bases. Germline lookup yields CDR1 DFQATT and CDR2 SNEGSKA (reference sequence). V was cut by 1 base and J by 8 bases, with 11 bases left in between. This CDR3 is built from 13 residues. CDR3 nucleotide sequence: TGCAGTGCTAGAGCAGGGGTAGAAGAAAAACTGTTTTTT. Amino acid sequence: CSARAGVEEKLFF.

The chain employs TRBV20-1 and TRBJ2-2; D gene unclear. The V gene's germline CDR1 is DFQATT and CDR2 SNEGSKA (reference sequence). There are 12 residues in the CDR3. V gave up 5 bases and J gave up 4 bases, with 8 bases separating them. This chain's CDR3 is CSAPGPTGELFF. In DNA form, the CDR3 reads TGCAGTGCTCCTGGCCCCACCGGGGAGCTGTTTTTT.